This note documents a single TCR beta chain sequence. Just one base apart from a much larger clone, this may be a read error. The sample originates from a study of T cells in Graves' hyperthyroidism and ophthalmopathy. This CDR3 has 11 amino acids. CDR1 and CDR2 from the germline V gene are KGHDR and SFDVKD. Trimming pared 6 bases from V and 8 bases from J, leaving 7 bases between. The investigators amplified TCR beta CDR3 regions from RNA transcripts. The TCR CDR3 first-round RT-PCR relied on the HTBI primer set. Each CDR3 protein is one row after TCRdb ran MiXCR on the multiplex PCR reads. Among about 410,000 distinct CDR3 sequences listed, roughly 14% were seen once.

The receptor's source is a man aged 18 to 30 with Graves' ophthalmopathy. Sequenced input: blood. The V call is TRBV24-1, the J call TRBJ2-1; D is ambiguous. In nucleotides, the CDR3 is TGTGCCACCAGTATGTCCTATGAGCAGTTCTTC. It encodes CATSMSYEQFF.